A single sample gave rise to the 27 T cell receptor beta chains below, sequenced in a study of post-analysis software for immune sequencing data. Regarding the study as a whole: There were five TRBV segments more frequent in patients than controls, and TRBV5-6, TRBV5-1 and TRBV20-1 were among them.

Unique molecular identifiers were built into the TCR beta cDNA libraries. TCRdb re-analysed the PCR reads in MiXCR, keeping a single row per CDR3 protein. The sample yields approximately 570,000 distinct CDR3 sequences, about 44% seen once. The antigens for these receptors are not known. The sequencing input was blood. These receptors came from a girl between 10 and 17 years old with multiple sclerosis.

Written as DNA, the CDR3 is TGTGCCAGCAGTATACTACAGGGTGAAGCTTTCTTT. This encodes CASSILQGEAFF. The V and J genes are TRBV6-5 and TRBJ1-1, with D perhaps matching TRBD1 (6 bases). There are 12 residues in the CDR3. V lost 5 bases and J lost 7, with 11 bases in between. Germline CDR1 MNHEY, CDR2 SVGAGI.

The chain uses TRBV27 and TRBJ2-6; D not certain. CDR1 and CDR2 from the germline V gene are MNHEY and SMNVEV (reference sequence). CDR3 size: 14 residues. Trimming removed 4 bases at V and 3 bases at J, with 7 bases between. CDR3 DNA: TGTGCCAGCAGTTCTTGGGATGGGGCCAACGTCCTGACTTTC. It specifies CASSSWDGANVLTF.

The chain has TRBV9 and TRBJ1-2; D is perhaps TRBD1 (5 bases). Trimming stripped 3 bases from V and 0 bases from J, with 9 bases between. The germline V gene encodes CDR1 SGDLS and CDR2 YYNGEE. The CDR3 runs 14 residues. In DNA, the CDR3 is TGTGCCAGCAGCGCACAGACAGCTAACTATGGCTACACCTTC. Its translation: CASSAQTANYGYTF.

This clonotype appeared a single time. The J gene is TRBJ2-4, the V gene TRBV21-1; TRBD1, the table's D call, lacks a check against the DNA. TRBV21-1 is annotated as a pseudogene. This CDR3 has 16 amino acids. In DNA form, the CDR3 reads TGTGCCAGACACCCCTCAGGGGAAGGTGGGGACGGCATTCAGTACTTC. Translated, it gives CARHPSGEGGDGIQYF.

The chain has TRBV6-5 and TRBJ1-5, with 7 positions matching TRBD1. Germline assignment: CDR1 MNHEY and CDR2 SVGAGI. The trim removed 6 bases at V and 2 bases at J, leaving 7 bases unmatched. The CDR3 is made up of 15 amino acids. CDR3 DNA: TGTGCCAGCAGCCAAGTCGGACAGGGCAATCAGCCCCAGCATTTT. Its protein is CASSQVGQGNQPQHF.

This clonotype occurred a few times. The V gene is TRBV6-5, the J gene TRBJ1-2; tentative D call: TRBD1 (5 bases). Germline V CDR1 and CDR2: MNHEY, SVGAGI. V was shortened by 0 bases and J by 7 bases, with 6 bases between the two germline ends. This CDR3 comprises 12 residues. The CDR3 DNA is TGTGCCAGCAGTTACTCCGGGACTGGCTACACCTTC. It encodes CASSYSGTGYTF.

The CDR3 DNA reads TGTGCCAGCAGCTTAGTCTTCCCCTACGAGCAGTACTTC. This sequence encodes CASSLVFPYEQYF. The V call is TRBV7-9, the J call TRBJ2-7, with D uncertain. The germline V gene encodes CDR1 SEHNR and CDR2 FQNEAQ (reference sequence). V was clipped by 1 base and J by 2 bases, with 6 bases between them. The CDR3 runs to 13 residues.

The CDR3 coding sequence is TGTGCCAGCAGTTTACCCTCGGGGAGCGGGAGCATAGCCGGGGAGCTGTTTTTT. Translating gives CASSLPSGSGSIAGELFF. The rearrangement links TRBV12-3 or TRBV12-4 to TRBJ2-2, with 8 bases that match TRBD2. The CDR3 loop spans 18 amino acids. V shed 2 bases, J shed 6 bases, and the junction held 14 bases outside the gene matches.

The chain employs TRBV12-3 or TRBV12-4 and TRBJ1-2; D is unclear. V lost 7 bases, J lost 4 bases, and 10 bases lay in between. The CDR3 length is 12 residues. CDR3 DNA sequence: TGTGCCAGCACCGCCGGGGTCTATGGCTACACCTTC. Translating it yields CASTAGVYGYTF.

Note on this clonotype: One end of the junction varies from germline; a read error may be responsible. The chain carries TRBV5-1 and TRBJ2-3; 8 bases map to TRBD1. CDR3 size: 14 residues. The germline gives CDR1 SGHRS, CDR2 YFSETQ. The DNA for the CDR3 is TGCGCCGGCAGCTCTGGACAGGGAGAAGATACGCAGTATTTT. This gives the protein CAGSSGQGEDTQYF. Based on the CDR3 plus reference TRBV5-1 and TRBJ2-3, the full variable domain is KAGVTQTPRYLIKTRGQQVTLSCSPISGHRSVSWYQQTPGQGLQFLFEYFSETQRNKGNFPGRFSGRQFSNSRSEMNVSTLELGDSALYLCAGSSGQGEDTQYFGPGTRLTVL.

The chain employs TRBV12-3 or TRBV12-4 and TRBJ2-7; no definite D call. The CDR3 totals 16 residues. With 3 bases removed from V and 0 bases from J, the gap between germline ends came to 15 bases. Here the CDR3 reads CASSLGVGGSSYEQYF. The CDR3 bases are TGTGCCAGCAGTTTGGGTGTCGGCGGCAGCTCCTACGAGCAGTACTTC.

The chain is built from TRBV14 and TRBJ2-1; 7 nucleotides match TRBD2. The CDR3 loop spans 16 amino acids. V lost 4 bases and J lost 2; bases outside the gene matches: 8. CDR1 is SGHDN, CDR2 FVKESK, per germline. CDR3 sequence reads: CASSPISLAAYNEQFF. CDR3 DNA sequence: TGTGCCAGCAGCCCTATTAGTCTAGCGGCCTACAATGAGCAGTTCTTC.

The chain recombines TRBV7-9 with TRBJ1-2; 10 nucleotides line up with TRBD1. Per germline, CDR1 SEHNR and CDR2 FQNEAQ (reference sequence). The V and J ends lost 3 bases and 7 bases, in that order; junction bases with no gene match: 2. CDR3 length equals 13 residues. The CDR3 sequence is CASSLGQGPGYTF. CDR3 sequence (DNA): TGTGCCAGCAGCTTGGGACAGGGGCCTGGCTACACCTTC.

This clonotype has a handful of counts. V gene TRBV20-1 combines with J gene TRBJ2-1; D is possibly TRBD2 (5 bases). The germline V gene has CDR1 DFQATT and CDR2 SNEGSKA (reference sequence). The CDR3 totals 12 residues. Trimming left V 3 bases short and J 8 bases short, with 11 bases between. CDR3 DNA: TGCAGTGCTAGCGGGAACTTCGATGAGCAGTTCTTC. Translated, it gives CSASGNFDEQFF.

The chain is built from TRBV2 and TRBJ2-5; TRBD1 is a possible D gene (5 bases). In germline, CDR1 is SNHLY, CDR2 FYNNEI. This CDR3 has 15 amino acids. V lost 2 bases and J lost 4, with 14 bases in between. CDR3 protein: CASSEIQGLGETQYF. CDR3 nucleotides: TGTGCCAGCAGTGAAATCCAGGGATTGGGAGAGACCCAGTACTTC.

The CDR3 DNA sequence: TGTGCCACCAGTGATGCGTCGAATGAAGCTTTCTTT. Translation gives CATSDASNEAFF. The J gene is TRBJ1-1, the V gene TRBV24-1; D is undetermined. The CDR3 is 12 residues long. Germline V gene sequence: CDR1 KGHDR, CDR2 SFDVKD. The V end lost 3 bases, the J end lost 7 bases, and 8 bases lay between the germline ends.

The rearrangement joins TRBV3-1 to TRBJ1-1; 9 positions agree with TRBD1. Germline V gene data show CDR1 as LGHDT and CDR2 as YNNKEL (reference sequence). Trimming took 0 bases from V and 5 from J; bases not matched to a gene: 7. This CDR3 region has 16 residues. CDR3 nucleotide sequence: TGTGCCAGCAGCCAAGATTTACGGACAGGGGAGACTGAAGCTTTCTTT. Residues: CASSQDLRTGETEAFF.

The V gene is TRBV12-3 or TRBV12-4, the J gene TRBJ2-7; no clear D. The V gene lost 6 bases and the J gene lost 1 base, with 13 bases spanning the gap. This CDR3 has 14 amino acids. The CDR3 DNA is TGTGCCAGCAGACCTATAGGACGGTCCTACGAGCAGTACTTC. Amino acid sequence: CASRPIGRSYEQYF.

This chain uses TRBV6-6 with TRBJ2-4, with D maybe TRBD1 (5 bases). V was pared by 2 bases and J by 8 bases, with 7 bases between. The CDR3 is 12 residues long. Germline V gene lookup returns CDR1 MNHNY and CDR2 SVGAGI (reference sequence). The CDR3 sequence: CASSYTGDIQYF. For the CDR3, the DNA is TGTGCCAGCAGTTACACAGGAGACATTCAGTACTTC.

The chain combines TRBV6-6 with TRBJ2-7, with 9 bases lining up with TRBD1. The CDR3 totals 13 residues. The trim removed 5 bases at V and 4 bases at J, leaving 3 bases unmatched. CDR1 and CDR2 from the germline V gene are MNHNY and SVGAGI (reference sequence). The CDR3 region has the DNA TGTGCCAGCAGTGACAGGGGGGAGTACGAGCAGTACTTC. Amino acids: CASSDRGEYEQYF.

The chain uses TRBV5-1 and TRBJ2-1, with D possibly TRBD2 on 7 matching bases. Germline V gene lookup returns CDR1 SGHRS and CDR2 YFSETQ. CDR3 size: 16 residues. The V end lost 4 bases, the J end lost 4 bases, and 18 bases lay between the germline ends. CDR3 in DNA: TGCGCCAGCAGCGCCCTAGGCGGGGGCCGGTACAATGAGCAGTTCTTC. It encodes CASSALGGGRYNEQFF.

The table lists this clonotype with a few counts. The chain uses TRBV12-3 or TRBV12-4 and TRBJ2-1; 10 bases align to TRBD2. The closer fit of TRBJ2-7 to the DNA end suggests the J call may be wrong. CDR3 size: 17 residues. Here the CDR3 reads CASSLPIAGGSYNEQYF. CDR3 in DNA: TGTGCCAGCAGTTTACCTATAGCGGGGGGCTCCTACAATGAGCAGTACTTC.

This clonotype was found many times. V is TRBV6-5 and J is TRBJ2-7, with 10 bases aligning to TRBD2. In germline, CDR1 is MNHEY, CDR2 SVGAGI. CDR3 length: 15 amino acids. V lost 5 bases and J lost 2; bases outside the gene matches: 6. The CDR3 here is CASSPHGTSAYEQYF. Here the CDR3 DNA reads TGTGCCAGCAGTCCCCACGGGACTAGCGCCTACGAGCAGTACTTC.

This CDR3 reads CSVESDGRTADTQYF. CDR3 nucleotide sequence: TGCAGCGTTGAGTCTGACGGGAGGACTGCAGATACGCAGTATTTT. The chain employs TRBV29-1 and TRBJ2-3; 7 bases are a match to TRBD2. Germline values: CDR1 SQVTM, CDR2 ANQGSEA. The ends lost 3 bases at V and 4 bases at J; junction bases unmatched: 10. This CDR3 has 15 amino acids.

This clonotype showed up just a few times. This sequence joins TRBV20-1 and TRBJ2-3; D is possibly TRBD1 (5 bases). The CDR3 loop spans 11 amino acids. CDR1 DFQATT and CDR2 SNEGSKA come from the germline V gene (reference sequence). As DNA, the CDR3 is TGCAGCCCCAGACAGCCAGATACGCAGTATTTT. As protein: CSPRQPDTQYF.

This chain joins TRBV4-1 and TRBJ2-7, with D possibly matching TRBD1 (6 bases). This CDR3 has 15 amino acids. Germline lookup yields CDR1 MGHRA and CDR2 YSYEKL. Between the trimmed V and J ends, which lost 2 bases and 3 bases, there was a span of 14 bases. CDR3 coding DNA: TGCGCCAGCAGCCAAACCGGGACACCGGACTACGAGCAGTACTTC. It specifies CASSQTGTPDYEQYF.

This chain connects TRBV10-3 to TRBJ1-2, with unresolved D. With 3 bases removed from V and 4 bases from J, the gap between germline ends came to 6 bases. CDR1 and CDR2 (germline): ENHRY, SYGVKD. The CDR3 totals 12 residues. CDR3 in DNA: TGTGCCATCAGTGAAACTTCCTATGGCTACACCTTC. Translation: CAISETSYGYTF.